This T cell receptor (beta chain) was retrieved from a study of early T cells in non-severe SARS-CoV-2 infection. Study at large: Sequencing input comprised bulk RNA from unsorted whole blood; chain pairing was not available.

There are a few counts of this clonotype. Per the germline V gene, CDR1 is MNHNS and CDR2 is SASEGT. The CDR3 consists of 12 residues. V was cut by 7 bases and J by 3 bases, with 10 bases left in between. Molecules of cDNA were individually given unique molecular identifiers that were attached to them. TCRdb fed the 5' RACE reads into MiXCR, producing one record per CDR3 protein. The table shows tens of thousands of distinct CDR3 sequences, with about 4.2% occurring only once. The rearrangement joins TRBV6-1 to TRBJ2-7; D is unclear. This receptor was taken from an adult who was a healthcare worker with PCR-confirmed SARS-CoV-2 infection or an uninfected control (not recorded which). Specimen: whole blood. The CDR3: CASTEVGYEQYF. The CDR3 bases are TGTGCCAGCACCGAGGTTGGCTACGAGCAGTACTTC.